Shown below are 27 T cell receptor beta chains from a single sample sequenced in a study of pediatric ulcerative colitis. The protocol was immunoSEQ multiplex PCR, while the TCRdb copy is restricted to in-frame clones and leaves out a portion. The repertoire holds around 4,700 clones, with approximately 94% as singletons. Sequencing was carried out using blood. These receptors were collected from a boy younger than 18 who was a control in a study of pediatric ulcerative colitis.

V and J are TRBV15 and TRBJ1-5, with D perhaps matching TRBD1 (5 bases). The V end was cut by 1 base, the J end by 0 bases, with 13 bases between. The germline V gene has CDR1 LNHNV and CDR2 YYDKDF (reference sequence). The CDR3 consists of 17 residues. The CDR3 nucleotides read TGTGCCACCAGCAGAGCCTTCCGGAGGGGTAGCAATCAGCCCCAGCATTTT. Encoded protein: CATSRAFRRGSNQPQHF.

The chain joins TRBV19 to TRBJ1-1, with no clear D. V gave up 4 bases and J gave up 1 base, with 7 bases separating them. Germline-derived CDR1 and CDR2 are LNHDA and SQIVND (reference sequence). CDR3 length: 13 residues. The CDR3 loop reads CASSRAENTEAFF. In DNA, the CDR3 is TGTGCCAGTAGTAGGGCGGAGAACACTGAAGCTTTCTTT.

The CDR3 region has the DNA TGTGCCACCAGCAGGGCAACTAACTATGGCTACACCTTC. Encoded protein: CATSRATNYGYTF. The gene calls are TRBV15 and TRBJ1-2, with D hard to call. The CDR3 length is 13 residues. Germline CDR1 LNHNV, CDR2 YYDKDF (reference sequence). V was clipped by 3 bases and J by 0 bases, with 5 bases between them. Variable domain in full (rest from reference TRBV15 and TRBJ1-2): DAMVIQNPRYQVTQFGKPVTLSCSQTLNHNVMYWYQQKSSQAPKLLFHYYDKDFNNEADTPDNFQSRRPNTSFCFLDIRSPGLGDTAMYLCATSRATNYGYTFGSGTRLTVV.

The V gene is TRBV9, the J gene TRBJ1-5, with D possibly matching TRBD1 (5 bases). Trimming removed 6 bases from V and 0 bases from J, with 10 bases in between. This CDR3 spans 14 amino acids. Germline V gives CDR1 SGDLS, CDR2 YYNGEE. The CDR3 DNA follows: TGTGCCAGCACACAGGCTGTTAGCAATCAGCCCCAGCATTTT. Its translation is CASTQAVSNQPQHF. Using reference TRBV9 and TRBJ1-5 for the parts outside the CDR3, the full variable domain is DSGVTQTPKHLITATGQRVTLRCSPRSGDLSVYWYQQSLDQGLQFLIQYYNGEERAKGNILERFSAQQFPDLHSELNLSSLELGDSALYFCASTQAVSNQPQHFGDGTRLSIL.

The genes are TRBV7-3 and TRBJ2-5; D gene uncertain. The CDR3 spans 13 residues. CDR1 SGHTA and CDR2 FQGTGA come from the germline V gene. V was shortened by 1 base and J by 5 bases, with 8 bases between the two germline ends. DNA of the CDR3: TGTGCCAGCAGCTTAAGAGTCCGGGAGACCCAGTACTTC. Residues: CASSLRVRETQYF. Full variable domain (outside the CDR3, taken from reference TRBV7-3 and TRBJ2-5): GAGVSQTPSNKVTEKGKYVELRCDPISGHTALYWYRQSLGQGPEFLIYFQGTGAADDSGLPNDRFFAVRPEGSVSTLKIQRTERGDSAVYLCASSLRVRETQYFGPGTRLLVL.

V and J are TRBV12-5 and TRBJ1-1; D gene ambiguous. Trimming removed 7 bases from V and 7 bases from J, with 16 bases in between. Germline values: CDR1 LGHNT, CDR2 FRNRAP. The CDR3 loop spans 13 amino acids. The CDR3 nucleotides are TGTGCTAGTGCCATTAGGTCCCAACGTGAAGCTTTCTTT. Encoded protein: CASAIRSQREAFF.

The genes are TRBV11-2 and TRBJ2-7; TRBD2 is a possible D gene (6 bases). This CDR3 has 15 residues. V lost 0 bases, J lost 3 bases, and 12 bases lay in between. Per the germline V gene, CDR1 is SGHAT and CDR2 is FQNNGV. The CDR3 nucleotides read TGTGCCAGCAGCTTAGATGGAGGGGCAGGCTACGAGCAGTACTTC. This sequence encodes CASSLDGGAGYEQYF.

The rearrangement joins TRBV7-8 to TRBJ2-3; 13 bases agree with TRBD2. This CDR3 has 21 amino acids. The germline gives CDR1 SGHVS, CDR2 FQNEAQ. Germline trimming cut 2 bases from V and 1 base from J; bases unmatched to any gene: 15. The CDR3 protein is CASSLTAVGLAGVGGTDTQYF. The CDR3 DNA is TGTGCCAGCAGCTTAACCGCCGTAGGACTAGCGGGAGTTGGGGGCACAGATACGCAGTATTTT. Using reference TRBV7-8 and TRBJ2-3 for the parts outside the CDR3, the full variable domain is GAGVSQSPRYKVAKRGQDVALRCDPISGHVSLFWYQQALGQGPEFLTYFQNEAQLDKSGLPSDRFFAERPEGSVSTLKIQRTQQEDSAVYLCASSLTAVGLAGVGGTDTQYFGPGTRLTVL.

The chain is built from TRBV5-4 and TRBJ2-3; D perhaps matches TRBD2 (5 bases). V lost 6 bases to trimming and J lost 10 bases, with 18 bases between them. The CDR3 totals 13 residues. Germline CDR1 SGHNT, CDR2 YYREEE (reference sequence). The CDR3 nucleotides are TGTGCCAGCACCCCCGAAGAGGGTTATGCGCAGTATTTT. Translated, it gives CASTPEEGYAQYF.

The chain combines TRBV19 with TRBJ2-7, with 8 bases matching TRBD2. This CDR3 region has 15 residues. Germline V gives CDR1 LNHDA, CDR2 SQIVND (reference sequence). V was clipped by 4 bases and J by 4 bases; unmatched bases: 9. Written as DNA, the CDR3 is TGTGCCAGTAGTACCACCGGCGGGGGGCTATACGAGCAGTACGTC. Residues: CASSTTGGGLYEQYV.

For the CDR3, the DNA is TGTGCCAGCAGCAAGAGCGGAGGAGAGACCCAGTACTTC. This sequence encodes CASSKSGGETQYF. This rearrangement joins TRBV11-2 to TRBJ2-5; tentatively, D is TRBD2 (5 bases). Germline V lookup: CDR1 SGHAT, CDR2 FQNNGV. This CDR3 comprises 13 residues. V was trimmed by 5 bases and J by 4 bases, leaving 11 bases between them.

The genes are TRBV27 and TRBJ1-2; 8 bases agree with TRBD1. The CDR3 sequence is 15 residues long. The junction had 8 bases not matched to a gene; V was cut back by 0 bases and J by 8 bases. Germline V gene sequence: CDR1 MNHEY, CDR2 SMNVEV (reference sequence). The CDR3 here is CASSLSSQGARGYTF. The CDR3 DNA reads TGTGCCAGCAGTTTATCGAGCCAGGGGGCGAGAGGCTACACCTTC.

The CDR3 here is CASSYDGANYGYTF. Here the CDR3 DNA reads TGCGCCAGCAGTTATGACGGAGCTAACTATGGCTACACCTTC. This sequence joins TRBV5-1 and TRBJ1-2; D uncertain. The ends were cut back, 5 bases at V and 0 bases at J, with 11 bases in the middle. Germline CDR1 reads SGHRS; CDR2 reads YFSETQ. The CDR3 length is 14 residues.

The chain links TRBV2 to TRBJ1-6; D might be TRBD1 (6 bases). Trimming removed 7 bases from V and 6 bases from J, with 10 bases in between. This CDR3 has 13 amino acids. Germline V gene lookup returns CDR1 SNHLY and CDR2 FYNNEI. CDR3 residues: CASMGQANSPLHF. DNA for the CDR3: TGTGCCAGCATGGGACAAGCTAATTCACCCCTCCACTTT.

This clone was seen only a few times. V gene TRBV6-1 combines with J gene TRBJ1-5, with D possibly being TRBD1 (6 bases). CDR3 size: 14 residues. CDR1 and CDR2 from the germline V gene are MNHNS and SASEGT. V lost 10 bases, J lost 1 base, and 14 bases lay in between. CDR3 in amino acids: CATSTGMSNQPQHF. The CDR3 DNA sequence: TGTGCCACCTCGACAGGTATGAGCAATCAGCCCCAGCATTTT.

V and J are TRBV7-3 and TRBJ2-3; 13 positions agree with TRBD2. CDR1 and CDR2 (germline): SGHTA, FQGTGA. The CDR3 length is 16 residues. The V and J ends lost 4 bases and 6 bases, in that order; junction bases with no gene match: 7. The CDR3 is CASSSGLAGSGDTQYF. DNA for the CDR3: TGTGCCAGCAGCTCGGGACTAGCGGGATCGGGGGATACGCAGTATTTT.

The V and J genes are TRBV18 and TRBJ2-1, with D possibly TRBD2 on 6 matching bases. CDR3 length: 13 residues. CDR1 KGHSH and CDR2 LQKENI come from the germline V gene. V gave up 3 bases and J gave up 3 bases, with 6 bases separating them. The CDR3, as DNA: TGTGCCAGCTCACCGCGGGGCTACAATGAGCAGTTCTTC. This codes for CASSPRGYNEQFF.

This chain connects TRBV14 to TRBJ2-3; D not resolved. Trimming pared 4 bases from V and 2 bases from J, leaving 4 bases between. Per germline, CDR1 SGHDN and CDR2 FVKESK. This CDR3 comprises 12 residues. CDR3 protein: CASSPFTDTQYF. As DNA, the CDR3 is TGTGCCAGCAGCCCATTCACAGATACGCAGTATTTT.

This chain uses TRBV11-2 with TRBJ2-5; 8 bases agree with TRBD1. After removal of 5 bases from V and 4 bases from J, the junction contained 3 bases not matched to a gene. This CDR3 region has 13 residues. Germline assignment: CDR1 SGHAT and CDR2 FQNNGV. The CDR3 reads CASSPTGVETQYF. The CDR3 bases are TGTGCCAGCAGCCCGACAGGGGTAGAGACCCAGTACTTC.

V gene TRBV6-5 combines with J gene TRBJ1-2; D remains unclear. CDR3 length: 16 residues. The V gene lost 2 bases and the J gene lost 0 bases, with 13 bases spanning the gap. Germline V gene sequence: CDR1 MNHEY, CDR2 SVGAGI. CDR3 protein: CASSYAMDGANYGYTF. In DNA form, the CDR3 reads TGTGCCAGCAGTTACGCAATGGACGGAGCTAACTATGGCTACACCTTC.

The chain recombines TRBV7-9 with TRBJ1-1, with D perhaps TRBD1 (5 bases). The V gene lost 5 bases and the J gene lost 1 base, with 20 bases spanning the gap. The CDR3 covers 17 residues. The germline CDR1 and CDR2 sequences are SEHNR and FQNEAQ (reference sequence). CDR3 sequence: CASSPRTGRIENTEAFF. As DNA, the CDR3 is TGTGCCAGCAGCCCCCGGACGGGACGAATCGAGAACACTGAAGCTTTCTTT.

This clone was observed a single time. The rearrangement links TRBV9 to TRBJ2-7; 8 nucleotides line up with TRBD1. V shed 3 bases and J 7 bases; nucleotides not matched to a gene: 6. The CDR3 extends over 13 amino acids. CDR1 and CDR2 (germline): SGDLS, YYNGEE. The CDR3 DNA sequence: TGTGCCAGCAGCGAGACAGGGGATAGGGAGCAGTACTTC. As protein: CASSETGDREQYF.

The chain is built from TRBV5-1 and TRBJ1-4; D may be TRBD1 (5 bases). The CDR3 totals 15 residues. The ends were cut back, 3 bases at V and 6 bases at J, with 15 bases in the middle. The germline V gene has CDR1 SGHRS and CDR2 YFSETQ. CDR3 sequence reads: CASSWGGDRYEKLFF. The CDR3 DNA follows: TGCGCCAGCAGCTGGGGCGGGGATCGATATGAAAAACTGTTTTTT.

The genes are TRBV27 and TRBJ2-7; D might be TRBD1 (6 bases). V lost 4 bases to trimming and J lost 7 bases, with 14 bases between them. Germline CDR1 reads MNHEY; CDR2 reads SMNVEV (reference sequence). This CDR3 is built from 13 residues. CDR3 region: CASSSHRVQEQYF. The CDR3 DNA follows: TGTGCCAGCAGTTCCCACAGGGTCCAGGAGCAGTACTTC.

The V gene is TRBV5-1, the J gene TRBJ1-1, with 12 positions matching TRBD1. The CDR3 spans 16 residues. V was clipped by 5 bases and J by 0 bases; unmatched bases: 5. The germline V gene encodes CDR1 SGHRS and CDR2 YFSETQ. This CDR3 is CASRTGTGGMNTEAFF. The CDR3 coding sequence is TGCGCCAGCAGAACCGGGACAGGGGGCATGAACACTGAAGCTTTCTTT.

The rearrangement joins TRBV5-6 to TRBJ2-2, with 9 bases that match TRBD2. Germline CDR1 and CDR2: SGHDT and YYEEEE. V lost 0 bases, J lost 4 bases, and 4 bases stayed unmatched. This CDR3 is 16 amino acids long. The CDR3 reads CASSLALAGFTGELFF. CDR3 DNA: TGTGCCAGCAGCTTGGCACTAGCGGGCTTCACCGGGGAGCTGTTTTTT.

The chain uses TRBV7-9 and TRBJ1-1; TRBD1 agrees at 7 bases. Unmatched junction bases numbered 10, after V lost 1 base and J lost 5 bases. The CDR3 spans 16 residues. Per germline, CDR1 SEHNR and CDR2 FQNEAQ (reference sequence). Written as DNA, the CDR3 is TGTGCCAGCAGCTTAGGCCCTACAGGGGTGGTAACTGAAGCTTTCTTT. Its translation: CASSLGPTGVVTEAFF.